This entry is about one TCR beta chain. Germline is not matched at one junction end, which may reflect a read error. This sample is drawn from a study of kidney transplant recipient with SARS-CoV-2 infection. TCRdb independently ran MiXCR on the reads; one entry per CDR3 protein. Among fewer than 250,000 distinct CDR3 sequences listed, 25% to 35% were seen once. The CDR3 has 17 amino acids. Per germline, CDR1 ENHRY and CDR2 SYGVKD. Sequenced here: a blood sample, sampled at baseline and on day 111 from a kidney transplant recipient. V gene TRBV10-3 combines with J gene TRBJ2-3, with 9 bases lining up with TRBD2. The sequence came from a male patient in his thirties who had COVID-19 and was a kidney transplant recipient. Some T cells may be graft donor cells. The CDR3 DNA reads TGTGCCGTCAGGCCAGGGAGAGCGGGGGGACAGAGAGATACGCAGTATTTT. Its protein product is CAVRPGRAGGQRDTQYF.